These T cell receptor beta chains were read from a single sample in a study of T cell responses to AZD1222 COVID-19 vaccine. Assay: immunoSEQ multiplex PCR; the TCRdb copy retains only in-frame clones and omits some. Of 100,000 to 150,000 clones in the sample, 90% are singletons; the top ten hold 6.9%. The sequencing here drew on peripheral blood, taken on day 0 of AZD1222 vaccination. These receptors all come from an adult in good health. Each CDR3 is given with its conserved first and last residue. A D gene is named only where the DNA matches it firmly. A row's size may be missing; if present it is once, few, many or a size class.

TRBJ1-5	.	TRBV25-1	.	TGTGCCAGCAGTGAACCGGGGGGGGTACAGCCCCAGCATTTT	CASSEPGGVQPQHF
TRBJ2-7	.	TRBV11-2	once	TGTGCCAGCAGCTCCCTGATCAGGCCGGCCTACGAGCAGTACTTC	CASSSLIRPAYEQYF
TRBJ1-4	.	TRBV19	.	TGTGCCAGTAGTATACCCCCTTTTTGGGAACTGTTTTTT	CASSIPPFWELFF
TRBJ1-2	.	TRBV2	.	TGTGCCAGCAGTGTAACAGGAGTTAACTATGGCTACACCTTC	CASSVTGVNYGYTF
TRBJ1-1	TRBD1	TRBV6-5	.	TGTGCCAGCAGTTACTCTCGGGGACAGGGAACTGAAGCTTTCTTT	CASSYSRGQGTEAFF
TRBJ1-3	TRBD1	TRBV5-8	.	TGTGCCAGCAGCTCCGGGACAGGGCCTGGAAACACCATATATTTT	CASSSGTGPGNTIYF
TRBJ1-2	.	TRBV14	.	TGTGCCAGCAGCCTGACAGAATTTAACTATGGCTACACCTTC	CASSLTEFNYGYTF
TRBJ1-2	TRBD1	TRBV24-1	once	TGTGCCACCAGTGCCGGGGACAGTGGGACCTATGGCTACACCTTC	CATSAGDSGTYGYTF
TRBJ1-1	.	TRBV9	.	TGTGCCAGCAGCGGGGACACAGCGGCCACTGAAGCTTTCTTT	CASSGDTAATEAFF
TRBJ1-5	.	TRBV18	.	TGTGCCAGCTCATCCTCGGGGAGCTCCAATCAGCCCCAGCATTTT	CASSSSGSSNQPQHF
TRBJ2-1	TRBD2	TRBV9	.	TGTGCCAGCAGTAGCGGGGGGGCCTCTGAGCAGTTCTTC	CASSSGGASEQFF
TRBJ1-2	.	TRBV27	once	TGTGCCAGCAGTTCCAGGGTTGGCTATGGCTACACCTTC	CASSSRVGYGYTF
TRBJ1-5	.	TRBV6-5	.	TGTGCCAGCAGTTTGGACACTTCGGGGCAGCCCCAGCATTTT	CASSLDTSGQPQHF
TRBJ1-5	.	TRBV27	medium-sized	TGTGCCAGCAGCCACCAATACAGCAATCAGCCCCAGCATTTT	CASSHQYSNQPQHF
TRBJ2-7	.	TRBV28	.	TGTGCCACCATCAGGGGGGTCTACGAGCAGTACTTC	CATIRGVYEQYF
TRBJ2-1	.	TRBV7-9	.	TGTGCCAGCAGCTTAAACAATGAGCAGTTCTTC	CASSLNNEQFF
TRBJ2-7	.	TRBV9	.	TGTGCCAGCAGCGTAGACGGGGGCCTTACCAACCACGAGCAGTACTTC	CASSVDGGLTNHEQYF
TRBJ2-1	TRBD1	TRBV12-3/TRBV12-4	.	TGTGCCAGCAGAAGGACAGGGGATGAGCAGTTCTTC	CASRRTGDEQFF